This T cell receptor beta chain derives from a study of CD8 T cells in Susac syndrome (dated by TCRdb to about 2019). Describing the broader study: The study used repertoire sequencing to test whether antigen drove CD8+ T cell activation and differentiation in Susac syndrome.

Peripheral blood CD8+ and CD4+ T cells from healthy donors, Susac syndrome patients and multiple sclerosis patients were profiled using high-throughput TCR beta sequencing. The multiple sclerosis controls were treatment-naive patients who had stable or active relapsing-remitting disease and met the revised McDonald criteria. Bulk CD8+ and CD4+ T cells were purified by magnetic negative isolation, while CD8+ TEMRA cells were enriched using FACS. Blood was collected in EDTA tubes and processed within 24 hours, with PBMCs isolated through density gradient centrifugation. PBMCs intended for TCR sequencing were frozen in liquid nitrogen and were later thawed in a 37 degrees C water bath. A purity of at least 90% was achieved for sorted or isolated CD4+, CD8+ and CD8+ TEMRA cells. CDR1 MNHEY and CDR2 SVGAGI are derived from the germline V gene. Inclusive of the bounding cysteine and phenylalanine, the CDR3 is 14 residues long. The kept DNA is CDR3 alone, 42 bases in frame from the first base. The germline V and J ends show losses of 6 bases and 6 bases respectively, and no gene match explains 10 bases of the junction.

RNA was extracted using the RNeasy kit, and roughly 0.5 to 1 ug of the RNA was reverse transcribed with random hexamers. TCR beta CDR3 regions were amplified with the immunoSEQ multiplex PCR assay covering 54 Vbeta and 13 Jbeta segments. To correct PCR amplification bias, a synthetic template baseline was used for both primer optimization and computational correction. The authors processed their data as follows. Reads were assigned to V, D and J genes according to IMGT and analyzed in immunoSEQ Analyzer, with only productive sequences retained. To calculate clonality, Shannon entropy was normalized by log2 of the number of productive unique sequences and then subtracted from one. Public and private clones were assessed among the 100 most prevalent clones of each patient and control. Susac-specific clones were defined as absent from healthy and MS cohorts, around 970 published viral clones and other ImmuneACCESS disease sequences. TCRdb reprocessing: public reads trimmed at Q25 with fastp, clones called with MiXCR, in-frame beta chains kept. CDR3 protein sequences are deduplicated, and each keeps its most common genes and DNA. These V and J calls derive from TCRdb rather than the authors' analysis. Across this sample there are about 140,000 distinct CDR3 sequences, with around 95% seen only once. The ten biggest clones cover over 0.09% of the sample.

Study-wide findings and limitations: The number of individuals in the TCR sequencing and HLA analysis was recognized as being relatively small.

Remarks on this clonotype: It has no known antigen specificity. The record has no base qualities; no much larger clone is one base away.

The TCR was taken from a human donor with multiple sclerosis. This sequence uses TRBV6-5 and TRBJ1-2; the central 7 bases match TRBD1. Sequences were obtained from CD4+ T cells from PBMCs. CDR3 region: CASRSRQGTDGYTF. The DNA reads TGTGCCAGCAGAAGCCGACAGGGTACGGATGGCTACACCTTC.